This TCR beta chain was documented in a study of post-analysis software for immune sequencing data. Across the study: Some patients lacked subtype; others had relapsing-remitting, secondary progressive or progressive-relapsing disease. Whole-study results and caveats: Samples from a shared batch, those prepared together, strongly co-clustered by F measure. Normalized Chao1 diversity in multiple sclerosis patients fell significantly below that of controls. In patients, about five TRBV segments were more frequent than in controls, with TRBV5-6, TRBV5-1 and TRBV20-1 among them.

The V gene lost 4 bases and the J gene lost 2 bases, with 7 bases spanning the gap. Germline V gene sequence: CDR1 SGHRS, CDR2 YFSETQ. The CDR3 runs 12 residues. In the case of this clonotype: Antigen specificity is unknown.

The TCR beta cDNA libraries contained unique molecular identifiers. T cells, about 0.95 to 10 million of them, yielded approximately 500,000 cDNA molecules. TCRdb used MiXCR to reprocess the PCR reads, holding one entry per CDR3 protein. Of about 540,000 distinct CDR3 sequences listed, 34% are singletons. The rearrangement joins TRBV5-1 to TRBJ2-7, with D maybe TRBD2 (5 bases). This TCR was sampled from a girl under 18 with multiple sclerosis. The sample taken for sequencing was blood. The CDR3 DNA is TGCGCCAGCAGCACCGGGGCCTACGAGCAGTACTTC. Amino acids: CASSTGAYEQYF.